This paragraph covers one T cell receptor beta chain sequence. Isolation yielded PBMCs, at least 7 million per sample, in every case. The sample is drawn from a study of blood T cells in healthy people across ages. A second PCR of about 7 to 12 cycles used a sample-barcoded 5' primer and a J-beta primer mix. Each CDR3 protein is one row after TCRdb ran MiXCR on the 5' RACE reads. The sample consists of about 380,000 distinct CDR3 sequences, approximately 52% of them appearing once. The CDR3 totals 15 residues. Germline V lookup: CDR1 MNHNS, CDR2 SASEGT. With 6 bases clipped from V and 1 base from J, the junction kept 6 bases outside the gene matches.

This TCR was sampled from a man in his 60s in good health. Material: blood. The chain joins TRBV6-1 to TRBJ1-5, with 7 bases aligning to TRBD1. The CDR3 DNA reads TGTGCCAGCAGCAAAGACAGGGCCAGCAATCAGCCCCAGCATTTT. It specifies CASSKDRASNQPQHF.